Listed below are T cell receptor beta chains from one sample, sequenced in a study of T cells in tuberculosis. Generated by immunoSEQ multiplex PCR, the TCRdb table keeps only in-frame clones and is missing some. The sample lists around 60,000 clones, around 86% occurring once. Material: CD1b-GMM tetramer-negative cells sorted from PBMCs. Receptors originate from an adult woman with latent tuberculosis. Both conserved end residues are part of each CDR3. The D gene is left open where the match is weak. Rows may omit the clone size; those that give it use once, few, many or a size class.

clone_size d_call j_call v_call cdr3_nt cdr3_aa
NA NA TRBJ1-1 TRBV6-1 TGTGCCAGCAGTGCGGGATTCAACACTGAAGCTTTCTTT CASSAGFNTEAFF
NA NA TRBJ1-2 TRBV7-9 TGTGCCAGCAGTTACCAGGGGAGTAACTATGGCTACACCTTC CASSYQGSNYGYTF
NA TRBD2 TRBJ2-1 TRBV7-9 TGTGCCAGCAGCTTTCTGGCGGGAGGCGGCTTGGGGAGCTACAATGAGCAGTTCTTC CASSFLAGGGLGSYNEQFF
NA NA TRBJ2-7 TRBV14 TGTGCCAGCAGCCCGCGCACCGTAACCTACGAGCAGTACTTC CASSPRTVTYEQYF
NA NA TRBJ2-3 TRBV11-2 TGTGCCAGCAGCCCAGGGTCGGGCACCACCACAGATACGCAGTATTTT CASSPGSGTTTDTQYF
few TRBD1 TRBJ1-5 TRBV18 TGTGCCAGCTCACCCGAGGGACAGGGGTCCCGAAGTGATCAGCCCCAGCATTTT CASSPEGQGSRSDQPQHF
NA NA TRBJ2-4 TRBV11-2 TGTGCCAGCAGAGGAATGCGGGGTACCAAAAACATTCAGTACTTC CASRGMRGTKNIQYF
NA TRBD1 TRBJ1-1 TRBV18 TGTGCCAGCTCACCAACAGGGGATACGTTGGCTTTCTTT CASSPTGDTLAFF
NA NA TRBJ1-1 TRBV21-1 TGTGCCAGCAGCAAAATTACGAGGAGGAACACTGAAGCTTTCTTT CASSKITRRNTEAFF
NA NA TRBJ2-2 TRBV28 TGTGCCAGCACCGGGGGTAGGGCGTGGACCGGGGAGCTGTTTTTT CASTGGRAWTGELFF
once TRBD1 TRBJ2-4 TRBV5-6 TGTGCCAGCAGCCCTAACAGGGGGCGAGCCAAAAACATTCAGTACTTC CASSPNRGRAKNIQYF
NA TRBD1 TRBJ1-4 TRBV2 TGTGCCAGCAGTCCCGACAGGGGGCGGAATGAAAAACTGTTTTTT CASSPDRGRNEKLFF
NA TRBD1 TRBJ2-1 TRBV9 TGTGCCAGCAGCAAATCCGGGACAGGGGGCCCTCTCCCAGAGTTCTTC CASSKSGTGGPLPEFF
once NA TRBJ2-7 TRBV11-2 TGTGCCAGCAGCTTAGAGCGGGGTGAGCAGTACTTC CASSLERGEQYF
NA TRBD1 TRBJ2-5 TRBV7-3 TGTGCCAGCAGCCCGGACAGGGGTCCAGTTGGGGAGCAGTACTTC CASSPDRGPVGEQYF
NA NA TRBJ2-3 TRBV11-2 TGTGCCAGCAGCCGTCCGGGACTTGGCGCTACGCAGTATTTT CASSRPGLGATQYF
NA NA TRBJ2-2 TRBV7-9 TGTGCCAGCAGCCCCCCCCGCGCCGGGACCGGGGAGCTGTTTTTT CASSPPRAGTGELFF
few TRBD1 TRBJ1-5 TRBV19 TGTGCCAGTAGTGCCCGGGACAGGGGAAAGAACCAGCCCCAGCATTTT CASSARDRGKNQPQHF
NA NA TRBJ2-7 TRBV7-8 TGTGCCAGCAGCCCCCAGGGTCTTTCCTACGAGCAGTACTTC CASSPQGLSYEQYF
NA NA TRBJ1-1 TRBV19 TGTGCCAGTAGCCGACGACAGAACACTGAAGCTTTCTTT CASSRRQNTEAFF
NA NA TRBJ2-2 TRBV10-3 TGTGCCATCAGAAGAAGGGGGACTAATTCCGGGGAGCTGTTTTTT CAIRRRGTNSGELFF
NA TRBD1 TRBJ2-3 TRBV5-8 TGTGCCAGCAGTCAGGACAGGGTCGCAGATACGCAGTATTTT CASSQDRVADTQYF
NA TRBD2 TRBJ2-7 TRBV7-2 TGTGCCAGCAGCACAGCGACTAGCGGATACGAGCAGTACTTC CASSTATSGYEQYF
NA NA TRBJ1-6 TRBV7-2 TGTGCCAGCAGCCTCGACAGGACGGGGTCACCCCTCCACTTT CASSLDRTGSPLHF
once TRBD1 TRBJ1-2 TRBV5-5 TGTGCCAGCAGCTGGGCCGGGACAGGGACTTATGGCTACACCTTC CASSWAGTGTYGYTF
NA NA TRBJ2-7 TRBV19 TGTGCCAGTAGTATAAGTCACAGGAGCTCCTACGAGCAGTACTTC CASSISHRSSYEQYF
NA TRBD1 TRBJ1-2 TRBV6-1 TGTGCCAGCAGCTCGGACAGGGCTGGCTATGGCTACACCTTC CASSSDRAGYGYTF
NA TRBD2 TRBJ2-7 TRBV18 TGTGCCAGCTCACCACCGGGCCCAGGGAGAGCGGGAGGAGACTACGAGCAGTACTTC CASSPPGPGRAGGDYEQYF